This T cell receptor beta chain is drawn from a study of cytomegalovirus exposure and HLA in healthy donors. The study, taken as a whole, reports: A later analysis appeared to link common viral pathogens to several of the most significant clusters.

This PCR relied on a set of 60 Vbeta primers and 13 Jbeta primers. Sequencing used immunoSEQ multiplex PCR; TCRdb keeps in-frame clones, though not all of them. Among 180,000 or so clones, 9.5% were seen once, and the ten largest hold less than 1.5%. As for this clone: Antigen unknown.

With V trimmed by 0 bases and J by 6 bases, 2 bases remained unmatched. The CDR3 loop spans 14 amino acids. Germline assignment: CDR1 SGHTA and CDR2 FQGTGA. This clonotype originated in a woman aged 25 to 39 in good health and CMV-seropositive. The genes are TRBV7-3 and TRBJ2-1, with 7 bases lining up with TRBD2. The sample was PBMCs. The CDR3 here is CASSLTRGSNEQFF. In DNA form, the CDR3 reads TGTGCCAGCAGCTTAACCCGCGGGAGCAATGAGCAGTTCTTC.